One sample yielded the 20 T cell receptor beta chains listed below, sequenced in a study of Graves' ophthalmopathy and Graves' hyperthyroidism. RNA transcripts were the source from which TCR beta CDR3 regions were amplified. RT-PCR was first run with HTBI primers, then multiplex PCR in a second round. TCRdb reanalysed the multiplex PCR reads using MiXCR and keeps one entry per CDR3 protein. The sample lists around 600,000 distinct CDR3 sequences; roughly 41% were seen once. The specimen was peripheral blood. The receptor source for this set is an adult man with Graves' ophthalmopathy.

About this clonotype itself: This may come from a read error, since a much larger clone is one base off. Likely a read error: the CDR3 ends without its conserved phenylalanine or tryptophan. The chain couples TRBV7-9 to TRBJ1-1; D might be TRBD1 (5 bases). The CDR3 loop spans 11 amino acids. CDR1 and CDR2 (germline): SEHNR, FQNEAQ (reference sequence). The ends were cut back, 3 bases at V and 7 bases at J, with 6 bases in the middle. The CDR3 protein is CASSFDSEAFL. CDR3 bases: TGTGCCAGCAGCTTTGACAGTGAAGCTTTCCTT.

The chain links TRBV9 to TRBJ1-2, with D perhaps matching TRBD1 (6 bases). The CDR3 loop spans 16 amino acids. The V gene's germline CDR1 is SGDLS and CDR2 YYNGEE. Trimming cost V 0 bases and J 3 bases, with 15 bases left between them. The CDR3 DNA is TGTGCCAGCAGCGTAGGGGGAGGGTCAGGGGACTATGGCTACACCTTC. This translates into CASSVGGGSGDYGYTF.

This clonotype occurred once. One end of the junction fails to match germline, which may point to a read error. The chain has TRBV10-2 and TRBJ2-5; 7 bases line up with TRBD1. The CDR3 runs 16 residues. Germline assignment: CDR1 WSHSY and CDR2 SAAADI. The DNA of the CDR3 is TGTGCCAGCAGTTACGACGGGACAGAGTACCAAGAGACCCAGTACTTC. Its translation is CASSYDGTEYQETQYF.

The table lists this clonotype with a few counts. This rearrangement joins TRBV2 to TRBJ2-2, with 14 bases fitting TRBD2. From germline, CDR1 is SNHLY and CDR2 FYNNEI. J lost 0 bases, V lost 6 bases, and 6 bases had no gene match. The CDR3 is 18 amino acids. The DNA of the CDR3 is TGTGCCAGCAGCTACCCGACTAGCGGGAGGGCGAACACCGGGGAGCTGTTTTTT. Protein sequence: CASSYPTSGRANTGELFF.

The chain carries TRBV7-9 and TRBJ1-2; D perhaps matches TRBD1 (6 bases). V lost 6 bases and J lost 0, with 23 bases in between. Germline lookup yields CDR1 SEHNR and CDR2 FQNEAQ (reference sequence). The CDR3 is made up of 18 amino acids. As DNA, the CDR3 is TGTGCCAGCAGTCCACGCCACGGGGGGCTGGCAGCTAACTATGGCTACACCTTC. Translating gives CASSPRHGGLAANYGYTF.

Turning to this clonotype: A much larger clone sits a single nucleotide away, making a read error possible. This chain connects TRBV7-2 to TRBJ2-7; TRBD2 might be the D (5 bases). CDR1 is SGHTA, CDR2 FQGNSA, per germline. The CDR3 runs 14 residues. The V and J ends lost 5 bases and 2 bases respectively, with 13 bases between them. The CDR3 region is CASSMGDDTYEQYF. The CDR3 DNA reads as TGTGCCAGCAGCATGGGAGACGATACCTACGAGCAGTACTTC.

The chain uses TRBV10-3 and TRBJ2-5, with D maybe TRBD2 (7 bases). The CDR3 sequence is 14 residues long. V was pared by 11 bases and J by 6 bases, with 22 bases between. Germline assignment: CDR1 ENHRY and CDR2 SYGVKD. The DNA of the CDR3 is TGTGCCCCGGGGAGGGGGGGCGCGATGCAGACCCAGTACTTC. It yields the protein CAPGRGGAMQTQYF.

For this clonotype: This may come from a read error, since a much larger clone is one base off. This rearrangement joins TRBV19 to TRBJ2-5; 8 bases are shared with TRBD1. The CDR3 contains 15 residues. Losses at the gene ends were 5 bases for V and 1 base for J; bases not matched to a gene: 6. The V gene's germline CDR1 is LNHDA and CDR2 SQIVND (reference sequence). The CDR3 region is CASSPGRGLQETQYF. The CDR3 bases are TGTGCCAGTAGTCCCGGCAGGGGGCTCCAAGAGACCCAGTACTTC. Complete variable domain (other parts from reference TRBV19 and TRBJ2-5): DGGITQSPKYLFRKEGQNVTLSCEQNLNHDAMYWYRQDPGQGLRLIYYSQIVNDFQKGDIAEGYSVSREKKESFPLTVTSAQKNPTAFYLCASSPGRGLQETQYFGPGTRLLVL.

This clonotype has at least ten counts. V and J are TRBV5-1 and TRBJ2-2; TRBD1 is a possible D gene (5 bases). V was cut by 4 bases and J by 3 bases, with 10 bases left in between. The CDR3 is 14 amino acids. Germline V CDR1 and CDR2: SGHRS, YFSETQ. For the CDR3, the DNA is TGCGCCAGCAGCACAGACAGCTACACCGGGGAGCTGTTTTTT. Protein: CASSTDSYTGELFF. Drawing the rest from reference TRBV5-1 and TRBJ2-2, the complete variable domain is KAGVTQTPRYLIKTRGQQVTLSCSPISGHRSVSWYQQTPGQGLQFLFEYFSETQRNKGNFPGRFSGRQFSNSRSEMNVSTLELGDSALYLCASSTDSYTGELFFGEGSRLTVL.

This rearrangement joins TRBV10-3 to TRBJ2-3; 8 positions match TRBD2. The CDR3 extends over 18 amino acids. Germline V CDR1 and CDR2: ENHRY, SYGVKD. Trimming took 8 bases from V and 3 from J; bases not matched to a gene: 19. The CDR3: CAICPSVGGGRRTDTQYF. CDR3 nucleotides: TGTGCCATCTGCCCGTCCGTGGGTGGCGGGAGGAGAACAGATACGCAGTATTTT.

In its sample, this clonotype was seen many times. The chain carries TRBV5-1 and TRBJ2-7; D gene unclear. Germline assignment: CDR1 SGHRS and CDR2 YFSETQ. V shed 4 bases and J shed 7 bases, with 18 bases lying between them. CDR3 length: 14 residues. In nucleotides, the CDR3 is TGCGCCAGCAGCCCTGGACGGACGAATGATGAGCAGTACTTC. Translated: CASSPGRTNDEQYF.

About this clonotype: A read error may explain this, as a much larger clone is one base away. CDR3 sequence (DNA): TGTGCCAGTGGGGTCGAGTTGAACACTGAAGCTTTCTTT. This gives the protein CASGVELNTEAFF. This chain uses TRBV19 with TRBJ1-1; no clear D. Between the trimmed V and J ends, which lost 8 bases and 0 bases, there was a span of 10 bases. The CDR3 is 13 residues long. The germline gives CDR1 LNHDA, CDR2 SQIVND (reference sequence).

The genes are TRBV2 and TRBJ2-7; possibly TRBD1 for D (5 bases). This CDR3 has 14 amino acids. The V and J ends lost 6 bases and 2 bases respectively, with 14 bases between them. The germline gives CDR1 SNHLY, CDR2 FYNNEI. CDR3 region: CASRGDRSTYEQYF. The CDR3 DNA reads TGTGCCAGCAGGGGCGACAGAAGCACCTACGAGCAGTACTTC.

The chain recombines TRBV9 with TRBJ2-7; D might be TRBD2 (6 bases). The end of the DNA is better explained by TRBJ2-1, so the J call may be wrong. Germline V lookup: CDR1 SGDLS, CDR2 YYNGEE. This CDR3 has 12 amino acids. This chain's CDR3 is CASSTREDEQFF. CDR3 nucleotide sequence: TGTGCCAGCAGTACGAGGGAGGATGAGCAGTTCTTC.

The chain links TRBV7-6 to TRBJ1-6; weak D call: TRBD1 (6 bases). The V end was cut by 3 bases, the J end by 8 bases, with 14 bases between. Per the germline V gene, CDR1 is SGHVS and CDR2 is FNYEAQ. The CDR3 contains 15 residues. The CDR3 DNA sequence: TGTGCCAGCAGCTTGGAGGGGGATACTTATTCACCCCTCCACTTT. Amino acids: CASSLEGDTYSPLHF. The complete variable domain, with remaining parts taken from reference TRBV7-6 and TRBJ1-6, reads GAGVSQSPRYKVTKRGQDVALRCDPISGHVSLYWYRQALGQGPEFLTYFNYEAQQDKSGLPNDRFSAERPEGSISTLTIQRTEQRDSAMYRCASSLEGDTYSPLHFGNGTRLTVT.

In this sample, this clonotype turned up many times. The gene calls are TRBV10-3 and TRBJ1-1, with D hard to call. Germline values: CDR1 ENHRY, CDR2 SYGVKD. This CDR3 has 13 residues. The V gene lost 2 bases and the J gene lost 1 base, with 5 bases spanning the gap. CDR3 sequence: CAISEGENTEAFF. The DNA for the CDR3 is TGTGCCATCAGTGAGGGAGAGAACACTGAAGCTTTCTTT.

This clonotype was counted ten times or more. The genes are TRBV6-6 and TRBJ1-2; D ambiguous. CDR1 and CDR2 (germline): MNHNY, SVGAGI (reference sequence). V lost 6 bases and J lost 8, with 13 bases in between. The CDR3 extends over 12 amino acids. The CDR3 here is CASRVQSWGYTF. Here the CDR3 DNA reads TGTGCCAGCAGGGTACAGAGTTGGGGCTACACCTTC.

This chain uses TRBV9 with TRBJ2-2, with 8 bases lining up with TRBD1. CDR1 is SGDLS, CDR2 YYNGEE, per germline. CDR3 size: 14 residues. Unmatched junction bases numbered 2, after V lost 3 bases and J lost 4 bases. DNA for the CDR3: TGTGCCAGCAGCGGACAGGGGATCACCGGGGAGCTGTTTTTT. This encodes CASSGQGITGELFF. The complete variable domain, with remaining parts taken from reference TRBV9 and TRBJ2-2, reads DSGVTQTPKHLITATGQRVTLRCSPRSGDLSVYWYQQSLDQGLQFLIQYYNGEERAKGNILERFSAQQFPDLHSELNLSSLELGDSALYFCASSGQGITGELFFGEGSRLTVL.

Of note for this clonotype: A much more abundant neighbour one base away suggests this may be a read error. The genes are TRBV20-1 and TRBJ2-5; D is undetermined. Germline V gene data show CDR1 as DFQATT and CDR2 as SNEGSKA (reference sequence). CDR3 length equals 15 residues. Here the CDR3 DNA reads TGCGGTGCTAGAGATAGGACGTCCTCCCGAGAGACCCAGTACTTC. Encoded protein: CGARDRTSSRETQYF.

The J gene is TRBJ1-6, the V gene TRBV11-3; D remains ambiguous. The ends were cut back, 5 bases at V and 8 bases at J, with 7 bases in the middle. The CDR3 loop spans 12 amino acids. Germline lookup yields CDR1 SGHNT and CDR2 YENEEA. CDR3 in amino acids: CASSKLYSPLHF. In nucleotides, the CDR3 is TGTGCCAGCAGCAAACTATATTCACCCCTCCACTTT.